This T cell receptor (beta chain) was sequenced in a study of T cell responses to AZD1222 COVID-19 vaccine. Concerning this clone: Its antigen is unknown.

The germline gives CDR1 MDHEN, CDR2 SYDVKM. The V gene lost 8 bases and the J gene lost 5 bases, with 14 bases spanning the gap. The CDR3 runs to 13 residues. Findings and limits, study-wide: Only a handful of AZD1222 recipients, roughly 6 in all, had baseline seropositivity.

Assay: immunoSEQ multiplex PCR; the TCRdb copy retains only in-frame clones and omits some. The sample shows 110,000 or so clones, roughly 86% of them seen only once. J is TRBJ2-3 and V is TRBV28; possibly TRBD2 for D (6 bases). The sequence derives from an adult in good health. The specimen comprised peripheral blood, sampled on day 0 of MenACWY control vaccination. CDR3: CASGDGGRDTQYF. CDR3 sequence (DNA): TGTGCCAGCGGCGACGGAGGGAGAGATACGCAGTATTTT.